This T cell receptor beta chain comes out of a study of CD4 T cells in relation to SARS-CoV-2 and coronaviruses (dated by TCRdb to the early 2020s). For context, the study as a whole: In the ViraFEST assay, PBMCs were cultured with antigen for less than 11 days, after which TCR beta CDR3s were sequenced to identify clonal expansions specific to the antigen. An HIV-1 Nef peptide pool or a culture without peptide was used as the negative reference condition. HLA restriction was mapped for shared crossreactive spike epitopes using patient-derived lymphoblastoid cell lines. At the level of individual TCR clonotypes, the study evaluated whether memory CD4+ T cells crossreact between the spike proteins of SARS-CoV-2 and those of common cold coronaviruses. The Adaptive Biotechnologies TCR-sequencing kit was used for samples from a few pre-COVID donors and for the naive versus memory experiments, whereas the other data were Illumina-based. A different TCR-beta assay, based on Illumina, was used to sequence expansion assays from other donors in the study.

Broad study findings and their caveats: Because no donor provided both pre-pandemic and post-infection samples, tracing the source of pre-existing responses was limited. Compared with monoreactive clones, crossreactive clones had significantly weaker SARS-CoV-2-driven expansion, a result consistent with antigenic imprinting. The study was limited by small numbers of patients and tested TCRs. Because the crossreactivity analysis focused on spike protein, crossreactivity against other viral proteins was not assessed. Memory CD4+ clonotypes crossrecognizing SARS-CoV-2 and at least one common cold coronavirus spike were found in around three fifths of donors.

For this clone: Its antigen remains undetermined. Base qualities are not at hand, and no much larger clone is one base apart.

CD4+ T cells from unexposed donors were collected before the COVID-19 pandemic (2011-2018). The EasySep CD4+ T cell isolation kit was used to isolate CD4+ T cells once the cultures had run for under 11 days. Unexposed donor CD4+ T cells were tested for reactivity to SARS-CoV-2 S and N and four common cold coronavirus spike pools, as cell number allowed. PBMCs were cultured at fewer than 2.5 million per well in IMDM supplemented with about 5% human AB serum and about 9.2 IU/ml IL-2. Half of the culture medium was replaced with fresh IL-2-containing medium on days 3 and 7. Triplicate replicate wells were generally used for each peptide culture condition. Leukapheresis product for the unexposed donors was purchased commercially. Ficoll-Paque PLUS gradient centrifugation was used to isolate PBMCs from leukapheresis product or whole blood. The PBMCs went either fresh into the expansion assay or into cryopreservation at -140 degrees C. The QIAamp Micro DNA Kit was used to extract genomic DNA from the CD4+ T cells.

The library relied on the immunoSEQ multiplex PCR assay. In the original analysis: Preprocessing removed nonproductive sequences and CDR3s not starting with C, not ending with F or W, or shorter than 7 amino acids. The MANAFEST web app identified antigen-specific clonotypes based on expansion compared with the reference and other culture wells. A clone counted as positive if significantly expanded in 2 of 3 replicate wells versus the reference culture at FDR below 0.05. A further requirement for positive clones was significant expansion compared with all other tandem wells, along with an odds ratio above 5. CDR3 homology was measured as pairwise Levenshtein distance, computed with the stringdist R package after trimming three terminal residues from each end. TCRdb holds this immuneACCESS table with in-frame rearrangements only. Some clones are missing; in checked studies, unresolved V genes explain under half, and the rest has no known cause. V and J calls and clone size are as listed in that table; D and trimming were resolved from the DNA. In this sample the table shows some 29,000 clones, about 78% of which occur a single time. Of the sample, less than 20% falls within the top ten clones.

V and J lose 2 bases and 4 bases, and a span of 9 bases separates them. The CDR3 spans 13 residues, from the cysteine through the phenylalanine. Only CDR3 DNA is held: 39 bases, read in frame from base 1. Sequencing was done on a sample of CD4+ T cells from PBMCs, cultured in vitro. The chain joins TRBV12-3 or TRBV12-4 to TRBJ2-7; the D segment cannot be called with confidence. This sequence was found in a human donor in good health. CDR3 sequence: CASSLNRRYEQYF. The DNA is TGTGCCAGCAGTTTAAACCGACGGTACGAGCAGTACTTC.